This TCR beta chain was recovered during a study of shared clonotypes between healthy human individuals. Looking at the study overall: The plates for each donor numbered three CD4 naive, three CD4 memory, two CD8 naive and one CD8 memory.

There are a few counts of this clone. The authors loaded roughly 180 ng DNA, around 32,000 T cell genomes, into sorted-subset replicate PCRs. The authors' processing: Filtering differed, since immunoSEQ gave only junction sequences and no quality scores. Sequencing was performed with immunoSEQ multiplex PCR; in TCRdb, only in-frame clones are kept and a portion is missing. V and J calls and clone size are copied from that table; D and trimming were computed from the DNA. The sample includes 750,000 to 1,000,000 clones, about 92% of them seen just once. The naive CD8 fraction comprised CD45RO-negative cells positively selected for CCR7 and excluded terminally differentiated effector memory CD45RA+ cells. The donors were all Caucasian adults (living in Nashville, Tennessee). The CDR3 loop spans 19 amino acids. V was shortened by 1 base and J by 0 bases, with 16 bases between the two germline ends. Germline CDR1 SGHVS, CDR2 FQNEAQ.

The J gene is TRBJ2-6, the V gene TRBV7-8, with D possibly matching TRBD2 (6 bases). The TCR comes from a man between 25 and 39 years old in good health. Sequenced sample: naive CD8+ T cells sorted from blood. The CDR3 loop reads CASSLGIGVGSSGANVLTF. CDR3 DNA: TGTGCCAGCAGCTTAGGAATCGGAGTCGGGAGCTCTGGGGCCAACGTCCTGACTTTC.